A selection of T cell receptor beta chains follows, all from one sample in a study of CD8 T cells in ankylosing spondylitis. TCRdb analysed the 5' RACE reads with MiXCR anew, one entry per CDR3 protein. The sample contains a few hundred thousand distinct CDR3 sequences, more than 20% of which appear only once. The specimen was blood, either unsorted or a sorted T cell fraction (not recorded which). These receptors came from a male donor with ankylosing spondylitis. Each CDR3 is given with its conserved first and last residue. A D gene is named only where the DNA matches it firmly. Expanded clones are given a class, and other clones once, few, many or no size at all.

J gene | clone size | CDR3 length | V gene | D gene | CDR3 protein | CDR3 DNA
TRBJ2-1 | NA | 16 | TRBV7-8 | NA | CASSLAGGTVYNEQFF | TGTGCCAGCAGCTTAGCGGGAGGTACCGTCTACAATGAGCAGTTCTTC
TRBJ1-1 | NA | 13 | TRBV13 | NA | CASSLEGFRRAFF | TGTGCCAGCAGCCTCGAGGGATTCCGGCGGGCTTTCTTT
TRBJ2-3 | NA | 15 | TRBV18 | NA | CASSPWPESTDTQYF | TGTGCCAGCTCACCGTGGCCTGAGAGCACAGATACGCAGTATTTT
TRBJ2-1 | NA | 16 | TRBV11-2 | TRBD2 | CASSTGTSGISDEQFF | TGTGCCAGCAGCACCGGGACTAGCGGGATTTCGGATGAGCAGTTCTTC
TRBJ2-3 | once | 19 | TRBV4-3 | TRBD2 | CASSQHKTRASGFTDTQYF | TGCGCCAGCAGCCAACATAAAACACGGGCTAGCGGATTCACAGATACGCAGTATTTT
TRBJ2-1 | few | 14 | TRBV6-2/TRBV6-3 | NA | CASSSVLLYNEQFF | TGTGCCAGCAGTTCGGTGCTGCTCTACAATGAGCAGTTCTTC
TRBJ1-3 | few | 19 | TRBV11-1 | NA | CASSQQTTRTVSSGNTIYF | TGTGCCAGCAGCCAACAAACTACCCGGACTGTGAGCTCTGGAAACACCATATATTTT
TRBJ2-2 | NA | 15 | TRBV5-5 | NA | CASTFPGSRTGELFF | TGTGCCAGCACTTTCCCGGGGAGTAGGACCGGGGAGCTGTTTTTT
TRBJ2-3 | few | 14 | TRBV12-3/TRBV12-4 | TRBD2 | CASRLGTSGDTQYF | TGTGCCAGCAGGTTGGGGACTAGCGGAGATACGCAGTATTTT
TRBJ1-3 | few | 15 | TRBV5-1 | NA | CASSLAGASGNTIYF | TGCGCCAGCAGCTTGGCCGGGGCATCTGGAAACACCATATATTTT
TRBJ1-1 | NA | 14 | TRBV5-1 | NA | CASRLWRTNTEAFF | TGCGCCAGCAGGTTGTGGCGGACGAACACTGAAGCTTTCTTT
TRBJ1-5 | NA | 14 | TRBV28 | TRBD1 | CASSPGTAYQPQHF | TGTGCCAGCAGTCCCGGGACAGCTTATCAGCCCCAGCATTTT
TRBJ2-3 | few | 17 | TRBV10-3 | TRBD2 | CATSKRDLVGGTDTQYF | TGTGCCACCTCCAAGCGGGACTTGGTTGGTGGGACAGATACGCAGTATTTT
TRBJ2-7 | few | 15 | TRBV7-8 | NA | CASSLDGEPSYEQYF | TGTGCCAGCAGCTTAGATGGGGAACCATCCTACGAGCAGTACTTC
TRBJ2-5 | NA | 15 | TRBV12-3/TRBV12-4 | NA | CASSPRTYIQETQYF | TGTGCCAGCAGCCCTCGGACCTATATCCAAGAGACCCAGTACTTC
TRBJ1-3 | NA | 14 | TRBV5-8 | NA | CASSRGPSGNTIYF | TGTGCCAGTAGCAGGGGTCCCTCTGGAAACACCATATATTTT
TRBJ2-1 | NA | 11 | TRBV14 | NA | CASSQVLEQFF | TGTGCCAGCAGCCAAGTATTAGAGCAGTTCTTC
TRBJ2-7 | NA | 16 | TRBV7-2 | TRBD2 | CASSPREAGVRNEQYF | TGTGCCAGCAGCCCGAGGGAAGCGGGAGTAAGGAACGAGCAGTACTTC
TRBJ1-5 | NA | 17 | TRBV12-3/TRBV12-4 | NA | CASSRALGRGNNQPQHF | TGTGCCAGCAGTAGGGCCTTAGGTAGGGGGAACAATCAGCCCCAGCATTTT